A selection of T cell receptor beta chains follows, all from one sample in a study of siplizumab effects on memory and regulatory T cells. TCRdb keeps only in-frame clones here, not all; method: immunoSEQ multiplex PCR. The top ten hold around 29% of the sample, which has approximately 68,000 clones, roughly 89% seen once. Material for sequencing was CD8+ T cells sorted from blood. These receptors were obtained from a human donor in good health. The CDR3 runs from the conserved cysteine through the conserved F or W. D genes are given only for firm matches. Rows may omit the clone size; those that give it use once, few, many or a size class.

V	J	D	size	DNA	CDR3
TRBV27	TRBJ1-5	NA	NA	TGTGCCAGCAGTTTATACGGGGGTAAGCCCCAGCATTTT	CASSLYGGKPQHF
TRBV25-1	TRBJ2-7	NA	NA	TGTGCCAGCAGTGACGGATACGAGCAGTACTTC	CASSDGYEQYF
TRBV5-1	TRBJ2-3	NA	NA	TGCGCCAGCAGGGACACATCCACAGATGCGCAGTATTTT	CASRDTSTDAQYF
TRBV5-5	TRBJ1-2	NA	NA	TGTGCCAGCAGCTTGGGACAGGACGCCTACTATGGCTACACCTTC	CASSLGQDAYYGYTF
TRBV27	TRBJ2-7	TRBD1	NA	TGTGCCAGCAGTGCGACAGGGGCCGAGCAGTACTTC	CASSATGAEQYF
TRBV27	TRBJ2-7	TRBD1	NA	TGTGCCAGCAGTATCCTACAGGGGGCAGGCGAGCAGTACTTC	CASSILQGAGEQYF
TRBV5-6	TRBJ2-5	TRBD2	NA	TGTGCCAGCAGCTTGGGACTAGCGGGGGGTAGCCAAGAGACCCAGTACTTC	CASSLGLAGGSQETQYF
TRBV15	TRBJ2-7	NA	NA	TGTGCCACCAGCAGAGAAAAGGGACTGGCTCTCTACGAGCAGTACTTC	CATSREKGLALYEQYF
TRBV9	TRBJ1-5	TRBD1	NA	TGTGCCAGCAGCGTAGGAGACAGGGAAATCGGCAATCAGCCCCAGCATTTT	CASSVGDREIGNQPQHF
TRBV27	TRBJ2-7	TRBD2	NA	TGTGCCAGCAGTTTGGGGACTAGCGCTTTCTACGAGCAGTACTTC	CASSLGTSAFYEQYF
TRBV19	TRBJ1-2	NA	NA	TGTGCCAGTATCGGTTCGGGTAACTATGGCTACACCTTC	CASIGSGNYGYTF
TRBV5-1	TRBJ2-7	NA	NA	TGCGCCAGCAGCTTGGTAGGCGGATCCTACGAGCAGTACTTC	CASSLVGGSYEQYF
TRBV6-5	TRBJ1-1	NA	NA	TGTGCCAGCAGTTACTCTGGCCCGCAGGGAGCTTTCTTT	CASSYSGPQGAFF
TRBV19	TRBJ2-1	NA	once	TGTGCCAGTAGTATAGGCAGGGGCTACAATGAGCAGTTCTTC	CASSIGRGYNEQFF
TRBV28	TRBJ2-7	NA	NA	TGTGCCAGCAGTTTCTCCCGGCTATCCGGATACGAGCAGTACTTC	CASSFSRLSGYEQYF
TRBV29-1	TRBJ1-1	NA	few	TGCAGCGTTGATCTCAGGGGCCTGGGCACTGAAGCTTTCTTT	CSVDLRGLGTEAFF
TRBV7-9	TRBJ1-1	NA	NA	TGTGCCAGCAGCTCCGCGGGCACTGAAGCTTTCTTT	CASSSAGTEAFF
TRBV2	TRBJ1-4	NA	NA	TGTGCCAGCAGTAATCGACGTGGCAGTTACTCTGAAAAACTGTTTTTT	CASSNRRGSYSEKLFF
TRBV5-1	TRBJ2-5	NA	NA	TGCGCCAGCAGCTTGTTATCAGGGTCGGAGACCCAGTACTTC	CASSLLSGSETQYF
TRBV29-1	TRBJ2-6	NA	few	TGCAGCGTTGGGAGGGGGGACGGGGCCAACGTCCTGACTTTC	CSVGRGDGANVLTF
TRBV4-2	TRBJ2-7	TRBD1	NA	TGTGCCAGCAGCACTACAGGGGGCTACGAGCAGTACTTC	CASSTTGGYEQYF
TRBV4-1	TRBJ2-7	NA	NA	TGCGCCAGCAGCCAAGTCCGGGACGCCGAGGGCGAGCAGTACTTC	CASSQVRDAEGEQYF
TRBV29-1	TRBJ2-7	TRBD2	NA	TGCAGCGTAGTCGATACTAGCGGGATCAAAGGCGAGCAGTACTTC	CSVVDTSGIKGEQYF
TRBV19	TRBJ2-2	NA	few	TGTGCCAGTAGTATAGTCCACGGGGAGCTGTTTTTT	CASSIVHGELFF
TRBV6-1	TRBJ1-1	NA	NA	TGTGCCAGCGGCGGGCTAGGGATCACTGAAGCTTTCTTT	CASGGLGITEAFF
TRBV27	TRBJ1-2	NA	NA	TGTGCCAGCAGTTCCCTACAGGGTGCCTATGGCTACACCTTC	CASSSLQGAYGYTF
TRBV6-4	TRBJ2-2	NA	once	TGTGCCAGCAGTGAGTTTGCGGGAAACACCGGGGAGCTGTTTTTT	CASSEFAGNTGELFF